The 2 T cell receptor beta chains below all came from one sample that was sequenced in a study of blood T cell repertoires in COVID-19. Sequenced by immunoSEQ multiplex PCR; TCRdb stores in-frame clones only, minus some. The repertoire holds over 120,000 clones, with 75% to 90% as singletons. Sequenced: peripheral blood. The receptors shown here come from a human donor in a cohort sampled during active COVID-19.

The CDR3 bases are TGTGCCAGCAGTGAAGATGTTCAGGCATACGGCAATCAGCCCCAGCATTTT. This codes for CASSEDVQAYGNQPQHF. The chain links TRBV6-1 to TRBJ1-5; D is ambiguous. V was clipped by 1 base and J by 2 bases, with 15 bases between them. CDR1 is MNHNS, CDR2 SASEGT, per germline. This CDR3 has 17 amino acids.

The genes are TRBV24-1 and TRBJ1-3; 7 nucleotides align to TRBD1. V was pared by 4 bases and J by 0 bases, with 17 bases of the junction left unmatched. The CDR3 extends over 20 amino acids. In germline, CDR1 is KGHDR, CDR2 SFDVKD. The CDR3: CATSDQIFQGEEDSGNTIYF. The CDR3, as DNA: TGTGCCACCAGTGACCAGATTTTCCAGGGGGAGGAAGACTCTGGAAACACCATATATTTT.